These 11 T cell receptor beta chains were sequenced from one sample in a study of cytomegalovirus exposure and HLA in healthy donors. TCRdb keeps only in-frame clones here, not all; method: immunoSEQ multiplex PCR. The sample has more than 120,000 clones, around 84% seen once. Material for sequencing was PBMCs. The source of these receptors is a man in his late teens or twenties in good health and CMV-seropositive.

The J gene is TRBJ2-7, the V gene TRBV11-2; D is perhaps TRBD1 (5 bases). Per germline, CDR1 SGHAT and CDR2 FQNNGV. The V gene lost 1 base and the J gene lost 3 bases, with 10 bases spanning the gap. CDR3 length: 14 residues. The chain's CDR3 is CASSLGWGDYEQYF. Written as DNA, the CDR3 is TGTGCCAGCAGCTTAGGATGGGGCGACTACGAGCAGTACTTC.

The CDR3 protein is CASSSGTSAETQYF. The CDR3, as DNA: TGTGCCAGCAGCTCTGGTACTAGCGCCGAGACCCAGTACTTC. The chain is built from TRBV7-3 and TRBJ2-5, with 7 nucleotides matching TRBD2. Germline V gene sequence: CDR1 SGHTA, CDR2 FQGTGA. The CDR3 loop spans 14 amino acids. Trimming at V came to 4 bases and at J to 5 bases, leaving 7 bases not matched to a gene.

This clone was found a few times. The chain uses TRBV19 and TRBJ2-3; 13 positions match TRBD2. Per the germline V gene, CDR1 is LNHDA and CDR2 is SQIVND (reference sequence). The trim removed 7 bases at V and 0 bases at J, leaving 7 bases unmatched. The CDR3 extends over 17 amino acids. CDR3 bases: TGTGCCAGTAATACCGGGACTAGCGGGGCCAGCACAGATACGCAGTATTTT. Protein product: CASNTGTSGASTDTQYF.

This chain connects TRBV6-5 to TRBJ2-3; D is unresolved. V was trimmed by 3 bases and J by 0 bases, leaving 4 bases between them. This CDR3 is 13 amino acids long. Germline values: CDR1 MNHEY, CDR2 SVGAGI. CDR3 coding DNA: TGTGCCAGCAGTTATATTAGCACAGATACGCAGTATTTT. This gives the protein CASSYISTDTQYF.

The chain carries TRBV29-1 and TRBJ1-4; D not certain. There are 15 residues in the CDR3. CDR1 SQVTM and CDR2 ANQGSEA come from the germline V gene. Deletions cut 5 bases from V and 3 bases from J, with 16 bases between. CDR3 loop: CSVSCRGQANEKLFF. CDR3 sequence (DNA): TGCAGCGTTTCTTGCCGAGGGCAGGCTAATGAAAAACTGTTTTTT.

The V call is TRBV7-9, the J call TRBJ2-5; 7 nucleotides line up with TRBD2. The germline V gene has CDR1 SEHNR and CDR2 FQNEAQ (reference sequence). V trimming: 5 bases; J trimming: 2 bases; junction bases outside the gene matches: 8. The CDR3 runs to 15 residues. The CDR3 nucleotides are TGTGCCAGCAGCCACCCGCCAGCGGGACAAGAGACCCAGTACTTC. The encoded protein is CASSHPPAGQETQYF.

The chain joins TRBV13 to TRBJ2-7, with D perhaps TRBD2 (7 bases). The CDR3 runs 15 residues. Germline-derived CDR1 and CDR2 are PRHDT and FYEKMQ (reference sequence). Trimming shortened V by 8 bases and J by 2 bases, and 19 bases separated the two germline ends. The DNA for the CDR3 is TGTGCCAGCGCCCCCTCGGGGGGCCCCACCTACGAGCAGTACTTC. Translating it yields CASAPSGGPTYEQYF.

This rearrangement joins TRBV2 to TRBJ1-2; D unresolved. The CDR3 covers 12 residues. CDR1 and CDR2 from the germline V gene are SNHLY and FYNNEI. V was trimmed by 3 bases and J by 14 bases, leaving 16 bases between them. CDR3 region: CASSDGRLRRTF. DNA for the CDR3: TGTGCCAGCAGTGATGGGAGACTACGTAGGACCTTC.

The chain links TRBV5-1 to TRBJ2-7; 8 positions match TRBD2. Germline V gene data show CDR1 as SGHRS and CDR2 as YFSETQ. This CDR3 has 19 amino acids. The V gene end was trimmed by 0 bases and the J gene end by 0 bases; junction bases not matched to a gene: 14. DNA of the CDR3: TGCGCCAGCAGCTTGGTTCTCAGGCCGGGACTAGGGGCCTCCTACGAGCAGTACTTC. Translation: CASSLVLRPGLGASYEQYF.

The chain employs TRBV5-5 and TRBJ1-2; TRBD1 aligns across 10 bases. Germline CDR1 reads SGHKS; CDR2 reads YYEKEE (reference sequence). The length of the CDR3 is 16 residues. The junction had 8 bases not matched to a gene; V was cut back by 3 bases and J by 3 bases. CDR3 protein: CASSSSGTGAYYGYTF. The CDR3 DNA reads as TGTGCCAGCAGCTCTTCCGGGACAGGGGCATACTATGGCTACACCTTC.

The CDR3 protein is CASSPDGWAGPSDTQYF. CDR3 bases: TGTGCCAGCAGTCCCGATGGTTGGGCGGGACCCTCAGATACGCAGTATTTT. The chain recombines TRBV27 with TRBJ2-3; D perhaps matches TRBD2 (6 bases). Germline V CDR1 and CDR2: MNHEY, SMNVEV (reference sequence). The CDR3 contains 17 residues. The V and J ends lost 5 bases and 4 bases respectively, with 22 bases between them.